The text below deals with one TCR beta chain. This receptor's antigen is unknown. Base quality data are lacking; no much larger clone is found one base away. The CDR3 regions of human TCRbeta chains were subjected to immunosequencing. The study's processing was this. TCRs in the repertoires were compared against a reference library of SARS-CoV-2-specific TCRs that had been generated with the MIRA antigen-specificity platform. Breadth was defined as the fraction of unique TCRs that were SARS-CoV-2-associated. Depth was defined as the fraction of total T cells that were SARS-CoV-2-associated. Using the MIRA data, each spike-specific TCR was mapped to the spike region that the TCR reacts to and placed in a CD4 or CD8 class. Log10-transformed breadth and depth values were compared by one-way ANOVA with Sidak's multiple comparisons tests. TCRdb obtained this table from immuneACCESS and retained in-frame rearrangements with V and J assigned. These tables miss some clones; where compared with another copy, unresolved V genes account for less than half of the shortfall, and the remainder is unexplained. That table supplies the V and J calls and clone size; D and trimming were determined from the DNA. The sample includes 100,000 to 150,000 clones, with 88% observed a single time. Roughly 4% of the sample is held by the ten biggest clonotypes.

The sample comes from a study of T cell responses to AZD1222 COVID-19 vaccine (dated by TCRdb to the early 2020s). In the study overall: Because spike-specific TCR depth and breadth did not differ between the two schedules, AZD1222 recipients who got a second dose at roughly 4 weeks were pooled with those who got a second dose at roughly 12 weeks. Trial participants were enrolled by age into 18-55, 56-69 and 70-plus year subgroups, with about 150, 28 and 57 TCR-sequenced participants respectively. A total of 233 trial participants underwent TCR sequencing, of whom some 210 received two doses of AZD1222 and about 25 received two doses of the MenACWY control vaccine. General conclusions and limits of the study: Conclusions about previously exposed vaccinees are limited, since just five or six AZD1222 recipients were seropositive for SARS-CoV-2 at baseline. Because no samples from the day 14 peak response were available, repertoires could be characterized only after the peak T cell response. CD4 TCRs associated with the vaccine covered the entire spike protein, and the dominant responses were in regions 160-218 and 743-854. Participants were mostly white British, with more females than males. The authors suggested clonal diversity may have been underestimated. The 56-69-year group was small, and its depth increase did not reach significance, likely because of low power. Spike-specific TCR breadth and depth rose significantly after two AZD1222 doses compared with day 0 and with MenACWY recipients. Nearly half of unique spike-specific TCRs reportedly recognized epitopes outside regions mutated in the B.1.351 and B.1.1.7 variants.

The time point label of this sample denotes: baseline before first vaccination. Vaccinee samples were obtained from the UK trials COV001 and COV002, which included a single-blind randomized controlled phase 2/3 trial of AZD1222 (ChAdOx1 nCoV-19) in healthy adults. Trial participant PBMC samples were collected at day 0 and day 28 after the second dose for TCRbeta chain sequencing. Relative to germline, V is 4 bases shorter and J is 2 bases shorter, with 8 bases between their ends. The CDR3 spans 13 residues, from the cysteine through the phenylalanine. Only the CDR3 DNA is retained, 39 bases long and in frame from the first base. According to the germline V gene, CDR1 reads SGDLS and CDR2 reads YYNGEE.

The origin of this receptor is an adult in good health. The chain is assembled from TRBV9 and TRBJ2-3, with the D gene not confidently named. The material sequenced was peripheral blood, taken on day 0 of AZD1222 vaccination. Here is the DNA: TGTGCCAGCAGCCCCCCCTCCACAGATACGCAGTATTTT. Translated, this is CASSPPSTDTQYF.